This record looks at one TCR beta chain sequence and its context. Clones were read by immunoSEQ multiplex PCR, and TCRdb kept only the in-frame ones, dropping some. The table has about 160,000 clones, approximately 81% seen once. The CDR3 spans 15 residues. Germline trimming cut 7 bases from V and 4 bases from J; bases unmatched to any gene: 13. Germline assignment: CDR1 ENHRY and CDR2 SYGVKD. The sample belongs to a study of blood T cell repertoires in COVID-19. This study enrolled people aged about 18 to 90 from under 25 US geographic areas. The material sequenced was PBMCs or T cells enriched from blood (not recorded which). This chain connects TRBV10-3 to TRBJ2-7; 7 bases fit TRBD2. This TCR was sampled from a woman in her 50s who had recovered from COVID-19. This chain's CDR3 is CAITDGSSGHYEQYF. The CDR3 DNA is TGTGCCATCACGGACGGCTCTAGCGGACATTACGAGCAGTACTTC.